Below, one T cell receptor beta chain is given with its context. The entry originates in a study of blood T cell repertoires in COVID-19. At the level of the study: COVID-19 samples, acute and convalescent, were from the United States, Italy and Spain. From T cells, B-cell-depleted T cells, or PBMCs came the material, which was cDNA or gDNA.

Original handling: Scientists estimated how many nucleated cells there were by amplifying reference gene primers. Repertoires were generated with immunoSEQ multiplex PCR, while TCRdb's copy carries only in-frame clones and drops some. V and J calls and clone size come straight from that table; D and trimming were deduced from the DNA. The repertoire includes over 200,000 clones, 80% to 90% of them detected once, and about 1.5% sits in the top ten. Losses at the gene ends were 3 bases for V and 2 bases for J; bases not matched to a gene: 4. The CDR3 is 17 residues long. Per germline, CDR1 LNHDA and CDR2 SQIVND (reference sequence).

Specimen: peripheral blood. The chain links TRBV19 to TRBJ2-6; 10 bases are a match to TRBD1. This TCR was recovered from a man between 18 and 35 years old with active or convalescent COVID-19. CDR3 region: CASSIGQGVAGANVLTF. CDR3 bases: TGTGCCAGTAGTATCGGACAGGGGGTCGCTGGGGCCAACGTCCTGACTTTC.